The 16 T cell receptor beta chains below come from one sample, sequenced in a study of cytomegalovirus exposure and HLA in healthy donors. Assay used: immunoSEQ multiplex PCR; TCRdb lists only in-frame clones, some missing. The table records about 130,000 clones, over 80% of them present only once. The sequencing input was PBMCs. These receptors were collected from a woman aged 25 to 39 in good health and CMV-seropositive.

The V gene is TRBV2, the J gene TRBJ1-5; 9 bases align to TRBD1. The CDR3 has 14 residues. J was trimmed by 2 bases and V by 6 bases; bases with no gene match: 2. Germline V gene sequence: CDR1 SNHLY, CDR2 FYNNEI. Here the CDR3 DNA reads TGTGCCAGCAGAAGACAGGGGGGCAATCAGCCCCAGCATTTT. Encoded protein: CASRRQGGNQPQHF. The whole variable domain, filled in from reference TRBV2 and TRBJ1-5, reads EPEVTQTPSHQVTQMGQEVILRCVPISNHLYFYWYRQILGQKVEFLVSFYNNEISEKSEIFDDQFSVERPDGSNFTLKIRSTKLEDSAMYFCASRRQGGNQPQHFGDGTRLSIL.

CDR3 residues: CASRSTGSYNSPLHF. DNA of the CDR3: TGTGCCAGCAGGTCGACAGGGAGCTATAATTCACCCCTCCACTTT. The chain joins TRBV5-4 to TRBJ1-6; TRBD1 matches at 7 bases. The CDR3 is made up of 15 amino acids. The germline V gene has CDR1 SGHNT and CDR2 YYREEE (reference sequence). V gave up 5 bases and J gave up 3 bases; unmatched junction bases: 5.

The CDR3, as DNA: TGTGCCAGCAGATCCTCCGCGAGCCAAGAGACCCAGTACTTC. Its translation is CASRSSASQETQYF. The rearrangement joins TRBV6-1 to TRBJ2-5, with no clear D. Trimming removed 6 bases from V and 1 base from J, with 12 bases in between. This CDR3 comprises 14 residues. Looked up from germline, CDR1 is MNHNS and CDR2 is SASEGT.

This sequence joins TRBV19 and TRBJ2-1, with 10 bases lining up with TRBD1. The V segment lost 9 bases and the J segment 8 bases; nucleotides outside the gene matches: 7. Germline V gives CDR1 LNHDA, CDR2 SQIVND (reference sequence). The CDR3 has 13 amino acids. CDR3 nucleotides: TGTGCCAGCCGGGACAGGGGAAGGCATGAGCAGTTCTTC. Its protein is CASRDRGRHEQFF.

The chain recombines TRBV28 with TRBJ1-5, with TRBD1 matching 7 bases. CDR3 size: 14 residues. CDR1 and CDR2 from the germline V gene are MDHEN and SYDVKM. V lost 2 bases and J lost 5; bases outside the gene matches: 3. Written as DNA, the CDR3 is TGTGCCAGCAGTTTACACAGGGGATATCAGCCCCAGCATTTT. Amino acid sequence: CASSLHRGYQPQHF.

This clone has only a few counts. The gene calls are TRBV19 and TRBJ2-7; tentatively, D is TRBD2 (6 bases). Germline V gene data show CDR1 as LNHDA and CDR2 as SQIVND (reference sequence). V shed 7 bases and J shed 2 bases, with 21 bases lying between them. This CDR3 is 16 amino acids long. CDR3 coding DNA: TGTGCCAGTAACCAGGTCGGGGGTCCCAGGCCCTACGAGCAGTACTTC. It yields the protein CASNQVGGPRPYEQYF.

The chain is built from TRBV28 and TRBJ1-5; 8 positions agree with TRBD1. Losses at the gene ends were 7 bases for V and 9 bases for J; bases not matched to a gene: 11. The germline gives CDR1 MDHEN, CDR2 SYDVKM. This CDR3 comprises 14 residues. The CDR3 sequence is CASNVDRALRPQHF. For the CDR3, the DNA is TGTGCCAGCAACGTGGACAGGGCACTCAGGCCCCAGCATTTT.

The chain carries TRBV25-1 and TRBJ2-1; 10 bases agree with TRBD1. The CDR3 has 15 amino acids. Trimming at V came to 4 bases and at J to 8 bases, leaving 8 bases not matched to a gene. CDR1 and CDR2 from the germline V gene are MGHDK and SYGVNS. The CDR3 protein is CASSARDRGGDEQFF. Here the CDR3 DNA reads TGTGCCAGCAGTGCACGGGACAGGGGAGGCGATGAGCAGTTCTTC. The full variable domain, with the rest looked up from reference TRBV25-1 and TRBJ2-1, is EADIYQTPRYLVIGTGKKITLECSQTMGHDKMYWYQQDPGMELHLIHYSYGVNSTEKGDLSSESTVSRIRTEHFPLTLESARPSHTSQYLCASSARDRGGDEQFFGPGTRLTVL.

This sequence joins TRBV4-1 and TRBJ2-4; no clear D gene. Germline values: CDR1 MGHRA, CDR2 YSYEKL. The CDR3 totals 17 residues. Deletions cut 1 base from V and 3 bases from J, with 16 bases between. CDR3 bases: TGCGCCAGCAGCCAAGTGATAATGTCCCGAGGCAAAAACATTCAGTACTTC. Translation: CASSQVIMSRGKNIQYF.

The V gene is TRBV2, the J gene TRBJ2-7, with TRBD2 matching 7 bases. The V segment lost 7 bases and the J segment 5 bases; nucleotides outside the gene matches: 14. The CDR3 loop spans 15 amino acids. Germline V lookup: CDR1 SNHLY, CDR2 FYNNEI. In nucleotides, the CDR3 is TGTGCCAGCAAACCTCTCGGGGGGTCTGCCCACGAGCAGTACTTC. This codes for CASKPLGGSAHEQYF.

The genes are TRBV27 and TRBJ2-7, with 9 bases matching TRBD2. The CDR3 is made up of 16 amino acids. J gave up 2 bases and V 2 bases, and 7 bases lay outside the gene matches. Germline CDR1 MNHEY, CDR2 SMNVEV (reference sequence). CDR3 DNA: TGTGCCAGCAGTTTACTACCGGGACTAGCTCCCTACGAGCAGTACTTC. Residues: CASSLLPGLAPYEQYF.

This chain connects TRBV9 to TRBJ1-2, with D tentatively TRBD1 (5 bases). CDR3 length: 13 amino acids. V lost 4 bases and J 6 bases, leaving 13 bases between the germline ends. The germline V gene encodes CDR1 SGDLS and CDR2 YYNGEE. The CDR3 DNA reads TGTGCCAGCAGCCCCTCGGGGGGGGATGGCTACACCTTC. It is translated as CASSPSGGDGYTF.

This clone was seen a handful of times. V usage is TRBV18 and J usage is TRBJ1-1; perhaps TRBD1 as D (5 bases). Trimming took 6 bases from V and 14 from J, leaving 19 bases between them. The germline V gene encodes CDR1 KGHSH and CDR2 LQKENI. CDR3 size: 12 residues. The DNA of the CDR3 is TGTGCCAGCTCCTCAGTCGGGGGGACCTCCTTCTTT. It yields the protein CASSSVGGTSFF. The whole variable domain, filled in from reference TRBV18 and TRBJ1-1, reads NAGVMQNPRHLVRRRGQEARLRCSPMKGHSHVYWYRQLPEEGLKFMVYLQKENIIDESGMPKERFSAEFPKEGPSILRIQQVVRGDSAAYFCASSSVGGTSFFGQGTRLTVV.

This clone has just one count. The chain joins TRBV28 to TRBJ2-4; 8 positions agree with TRBD2. V trimming: 9 bases; J trimming: 0 bases; junction bases outside the gene matches: 10. The germline CDR1 and CDR2 sequences are MDHEN and SYDVKM. The length of the CDR3 is 16 residues. This chain's CDR3 is CASTGGERIAKNIQYF. Written as DNA, the CDR3 is TGTGCCAGTACGGGGGGGGAACGAATAGCCAAAAACATTCAGTACTTC.

Regarding this clone: The DNA is left out, because the CDR3 cannot be placed on it with certainty; the CDR3 is given as TCRdb lists it. The chain joins TRBV27 to TRBJ2-5; TRBD2 was called by the table and not checked on the DNA. Both ends counted, the CDR3 spans 11 residues. In germline, CDR1 is MNHEY, CDR2 SMNVEV (reference sequence). The CDR3 sequence is CASSSSGTQYF.

The chain employs TRBV6-6 and TRBJ1-5; a possible D gene is TRBD1 (5 bases). Trimming cost V 2 bases and J 4 bases, with 15 bases left between them. The CDR3 consists of 16 residues. In germline, CDR1 is MNHNY, CDR2 SVGAGI (reference sequence). The DNA for the CDR3 is TGTGCCAGCAGTTACACGGGCCCGGGGGGTAATCAGCCCCAGCATTTT. Its protein product is CASSYTGPGGNQPQHF.